Listed below are T cell receptor beta chains from one sample, sequenced in a study of shared clonotypes between healthy human individuals. Sequencing was performed with immunoSEQ multiplex PCR; in TCRdb, only in-frame clones are kept and a portion is missing. The table includes around 1,900,000 clones, 85% to 95% detected once. Sequencing input: naive CD8+ T cells from PBMCs. The receptors here all came from a man in his late teens or twenties in good health. Some clones in this sample may be carry-over from other donors' samples. CDR3s include the opening cysteine and the closing phenylalanine or tryptophan. The order of the fields is V gene, J gene, CDR3 length, CDR3 protein.

TRBV7-9,TRBJ2-1,14,CASSPEDFAAEQFF
TRBV27,TRBJ1-1,16,CASRPSPGAGNTEAFF
TRBV7-9,TRBJ2-7,17,CASSGGVAGGPGDEQYF
TRBV12-5,TRBJ2-5,12,CASGLSVETQYF
TRBV19,TRBJ1-2,15,CASSILQGRAYGYTF
TRBV9,TRBJ2-1,15,CASSGLGFNYNEQFF
TRBV7-8,TRBJ2-1,18,CASSLSSGRKVSYNEQFF
TRBV6-6,TRBJ2-1,16,CASSLLDRGLVDEQFF
TRBV28,TRBJ2-7,14,CASSLSQGVHEQYF
TRBV5-1,TRBJ2-7,13,CASSSHREYEQYF
TRBV29-1,TRBJ1-2,13,CSVDGRENYGYTF
TRBV11-2,TRBJ2-1,18,CASSLSLAGKISYNEQFF
TRBV5-1,TRBJ1-3,14,CASSPGGAGNTIYF
TRBV11-2,TRBJ1-3,19,CASSSDRTIQNWVGNTIYF
TRBV14,TRBJ2-2,15,CASSQIQGFPGELFF
TRBV4-3,TRBJ1-2,16,CASSQATPRMNYGYTF
TRBV7-9,TRBJ2-7,16,CASSPSGLAVTYEQYF
TRBV27,TRBJ2-1,12,CASRTLGNEQFF
TRBV7-9,TRBJ2-1,15,CASPESGSPALEQFF
TRBV5-6,TRBJ1-1,13,CASSLAVGFEAFF
TRBV7-9,TRBJ2-3,18,CASSLADLLAGAEDTQYF
TRBV7-6,TRBJ2-2,14,CASSQEVGTGELFF
TRBV28,TRBJ1-2,11,CASRGGDGYTF
TRBV28,TRBJ2-2,13,CASSLANTGELFF
TRBV29-1,TRBJ2-5,15,CSVGASGGNRETQYF
TRBV5-6,TRBJ1-2,13,CASRRGENYGYTF
TRBV4-2,TRBJ2-7,14,CASSQDRQSYEQYF
TRBV5-1,TRBJ2-6,18,CASSLGWDRGPGANVLTF
TRBV6-1,TRBJ1-1,14,CASGSRGSNTEAFF
TRBV19,TRBJ1-1,16,CASSRDRGRLKTEAFF
TRBV7-9,TRBJ1-2,18,CASSLDHRTSMDGYGYTF
TRBV27,TRBJ2-7,13,CASAVGSSYEQYF
TRBV29-1,TRBJ2-7,12,CSVEIDSYEQYF
TRBV15,TRBJ2-5,15,CATSRVSGEWETQYF
TRBV27,TRBJ2-2,13,CASSLMGTGELFF
TRBV19,TRBJ1-1,15,CASSIAPVSHTEAFF
TRBV7-2,TRBJ1-1,15,CASSSSGFYSAEAFF